Sequencing of this T cell receptor (beta chain) was carried out in a study of OX40 agonist ivuxolimab in advanced cancers. The repertoire was sequenced with immunoSEQ multiplex PCR; TCRdb's copy has only in-frame clones and lacks some. This sample yields more than 45,000 clones, of which more than 70% are seen a single time; approximately 1.6% belongs to the top ten. V lost 4 bases, J lost 2 bases, and 12 bases lay in between. This CDR3 has 15 amino acids. CDR1 LNHDA and CDR2 SQIVND come from the germline V gene (reference sequence). The sequence was obtained from an adult with an advanced solid tumor such as melanoma, head and neck, liver or kidney cancer. The chain couples TRBV19 to TRBJ1-5; D call uncertain. Source: CD4+ or CD8+ T cells sorted from blood, taken in a trial of the OX40 agonist ivuxolimab. In DNA, the CDR3 is TGTGCCAGTAGTAGAGGGCCCTATGGCAATCAGCCCCAGCATTTT. It translates to CASSRGPYGNQPQHF. The whole variable domain, filled in from reference TRBV19 and TRBJ1-5, reads DGGITQSPKYLFRKEGQNVTLSCEQNLNHDAMYWYRQDPGQGLRLIYYSQIVNDFQKGDIAEGYSVSREKKESFPLTVTSAQKNPTAFYLCASSRGPYGNQPQHFGDGTRLSIL.